The text below deals with one T cell receptor beta chain. Its cognate antigen is unknown. Treatment denoted: roughly 11-day PBMC culture with coronavirus spike peptide pools or control peptides (ViraFEST assay). Per well, some 2 million PBMCs were cultured in the presence of about 10 IU/ml IL-2 and 9 to 10 ug/ml peptide pools. The Oncomine TCR Beta short-read assay was applied to DNA of cultured CD4+ T cells. TCRdb used MiXCR to reprocess the PCR reads, holding one entry per CDR3 protein. The table has 9,500 to 15,000 distinct CDR3 sequences, 40% to 60% seen once; the top ten hold about 14%. The sample is drawn from a study of vaccination and CD4 T cells after COVID-19. Study information: Collection of post-vaccine samples followed dose two by a median about 75 days, spanning a range of 14 to 241.

Trimming cost V 5 bases and J 9 bases; bases outside gene matches: 3. The CDR3 totals 11 residues. CDR1 DFQATT and CDR2 SNEGSKA come from the germline V gene (reference sequence). Notes on the study in general: The researchers studied relatively few convalescent patients and omitted early post-infection timepoints.

V usage is TRBV20-1 and J usage is TRBJ1-1; 10 bases line up with TRBD1. The sample consisted of CD4+ T cells from blood, cultured in vitro. This sequence was found in a human donor who had recovered from COVID-19. Written as DNA, the CDR3 is TGCAGTGCTTTAGACAGGGGGCAAGCTTTCTTT. This gives the protein CSALDRGQAFF.